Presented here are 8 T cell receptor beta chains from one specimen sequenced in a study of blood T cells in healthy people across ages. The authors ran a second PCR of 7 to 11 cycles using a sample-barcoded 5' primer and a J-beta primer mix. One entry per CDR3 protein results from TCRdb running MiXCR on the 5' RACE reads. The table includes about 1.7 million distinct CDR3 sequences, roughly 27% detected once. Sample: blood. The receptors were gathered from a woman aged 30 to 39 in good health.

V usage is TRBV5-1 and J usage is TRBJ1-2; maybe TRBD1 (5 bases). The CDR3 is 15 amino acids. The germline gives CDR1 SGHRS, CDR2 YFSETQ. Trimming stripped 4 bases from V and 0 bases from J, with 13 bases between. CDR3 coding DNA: TGCGCCAGCAGCGTACCGGGACGGCCTAACTATGGCTACACCTTC. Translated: CASSVPGRPNYGYTF.

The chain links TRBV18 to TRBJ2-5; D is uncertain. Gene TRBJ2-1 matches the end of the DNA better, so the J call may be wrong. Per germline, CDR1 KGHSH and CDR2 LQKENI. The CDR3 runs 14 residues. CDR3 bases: TGTGCCAGCTCACCACAGAAGGACCAAGAGACCCAGTTCTTC. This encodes CASSPQKDQETQFF.

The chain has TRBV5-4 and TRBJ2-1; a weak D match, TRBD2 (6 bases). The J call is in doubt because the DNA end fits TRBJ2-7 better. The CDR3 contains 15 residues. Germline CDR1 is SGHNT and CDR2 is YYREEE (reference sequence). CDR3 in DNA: TGTGCCAGCAGCTTGGGGGAGGTCGCCTACAATGAGCAGTACTTC. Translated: CASSLGEVAYNEQYF.

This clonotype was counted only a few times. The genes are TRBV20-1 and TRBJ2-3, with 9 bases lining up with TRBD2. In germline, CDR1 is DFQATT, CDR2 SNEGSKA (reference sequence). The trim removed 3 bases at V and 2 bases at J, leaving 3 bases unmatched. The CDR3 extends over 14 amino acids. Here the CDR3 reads CSASPSGDTDTQYF. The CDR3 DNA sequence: TGCAGTGCTAGCCCTAGCGGGGACACAGATACGCAGTATTTT.

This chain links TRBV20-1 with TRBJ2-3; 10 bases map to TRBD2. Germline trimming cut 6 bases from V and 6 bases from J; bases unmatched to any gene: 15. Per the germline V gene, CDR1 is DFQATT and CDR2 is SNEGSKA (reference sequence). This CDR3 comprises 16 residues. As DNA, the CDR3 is TGCAGTGCGATGAATTGGGCTAGCGGGAGTAGCGATACGCAGTATTTT. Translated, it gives CSAMNWASGSSDTQYF.

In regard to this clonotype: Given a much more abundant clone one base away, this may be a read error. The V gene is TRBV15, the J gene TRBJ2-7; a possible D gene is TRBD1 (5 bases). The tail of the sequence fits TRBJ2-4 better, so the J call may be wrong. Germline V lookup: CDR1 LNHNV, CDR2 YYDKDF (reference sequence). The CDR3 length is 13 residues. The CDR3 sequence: CVTSDSGVDIQYF. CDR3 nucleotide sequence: TGTGTCACCAGCGACAGTGGGGTCGACATTCAGTACTTC.

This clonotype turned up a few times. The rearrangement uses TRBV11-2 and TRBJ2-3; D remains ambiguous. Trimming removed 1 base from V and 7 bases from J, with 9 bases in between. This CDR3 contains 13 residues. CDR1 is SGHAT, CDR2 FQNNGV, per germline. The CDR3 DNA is TGTGCCAGCAGCTTAGTAGAGACATATACGCAGTATTTT. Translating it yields CASSLVETYTQYF.

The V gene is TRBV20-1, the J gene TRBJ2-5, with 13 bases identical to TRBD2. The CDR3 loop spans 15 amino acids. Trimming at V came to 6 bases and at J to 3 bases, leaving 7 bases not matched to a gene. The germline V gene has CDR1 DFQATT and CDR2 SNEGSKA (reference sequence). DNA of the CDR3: TGCAGTGCGAGTGCCGGGACTAGCGGGGAAGAGACCCAGTACTTC. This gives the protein CSASAGTSGEETQYF.